Here is one T cell receptor beta chain with its context. This CDR3 contains 17 residues. Germline CDR1 SGDLS, CDR2 YYNGEE. V shed 3 bases and J 0 bases; nucleotides not matched to a gene: 7. The data belong to a study of blood T cell repertoires in COVID-19. Study details: The origin of the acute and convalescent COVID-19 samples was the United States, Italy and Spain. Sample material is recorded as cDNA or gDNA derived from T cells, B-cell-depleted T cells, or PBMCs.

As handled by the study authors: Quantification of nucleated cells was approximated via reference gene primer amplification. Method: immunoSEQ multiplex PCR; TCRdb's copy keeps in-frame clones and lacks some. The D gene and trimming were derived from the DNA, and the V and J assignments and clone size from that table. Among hundreds of thousands of clones listed, about 91% were seen once. Sequenced material: peripheral blood. The TCR originated in a woman in her fifties or sixties with COVID-19, enrolled during active disease. The genes are TRBV9 and TRBJ1-4; 8 bases agree with TRBD1. CDR3 DNA sequence: TGTGCCAGCAGCGCCTTCCCAGGGGGCCCAACTAATGAAAAACTGTTTTTT. This sequence encodes CASSAFPGGPTNEKLFF.